This T cell receptor beta chain was captured by sequencing in a study of cytomegalovirus exposure and HLA in healthy donors. Study outcomes and limitations: Prior analysis indicated that the majority of TCR beta V segments exhibited productivity approximately 90% or approximately 30% of the time. Specificity of three CMV-associated chains for CMV antigens was verified in vitro. As a later analysis showed, several of the most significant clusters appeared to be linked to common viral pathogens.

About this clone itself: Its antigen remains unknown.

Germline CDR1 SNHLY, CDR2 FYNNEI. The V gene end was trimmed by 4 bases and the J gene end by 6 bases; junction bases not matched to a gene: 5. This CDR3 has 15 amino acids. PCR was performed using 60 Vbeta and 13 Jbeta primers. The method was immunoSEQ multiplex PCR; TCRdb's version includes in-frame clones alone and lacks a portion of them. There are about 190,000 clones in the sample, with around 0.95% held by the top ten. This receptor was obtained from a woman aged 25-40 years in good health and CMV-seropositive. V gene TRBV2 combines with J gene TRBJ2-1, with 11 bases fitting TRBD2. Sequenced input: PBMCs. CDR3 in amino acids: CASSATSGRLNEQFF. Written as DNA, the CDR3 is TGTGCCAGCAGTGCTACTAGCGGGAGACTCAATGAGCAGTTCTTC.